The T cell receptor (beta chain) under discussion was sequenced for a study of glioma-infiltrating T cells after dendritic cell vaccination. Only in-frame clones appear in the TCRdb table, and some are missing; sequencing was by immunoSEQ multiplex PCR. The table lists around 25,000 clones, just under 90% of them singletons. This CDR3 comprises 15 residues. Trimming took off 7 bases at V and 5 bases at J, with 19 bases between the two ends. The germline V gene encodes CDR1 MRHNA and CDR2 SNTAGT. The time point denotes: after dendritic cell vaccination, including at tumor progression/relapse. This clone has a handful of counts.

This rearrangement joins TRBV6-4 to TRBJ2-3, with D perhaps TRBD2 (6 bases). The sequence was obtained from a human donor with glioblastoma. The starting material was blood, obtained after dendritic cell vaccination. CDR3 nucleotide sequence: TGTGCCAGCACCCCCGACGGGACTGGGGGAGATACGCAGTATTTT. Its protein is CASTPDGTGGDTQYF.